This T cell receptor beta chain emerged from a study of T cells in localized non-small cell lung cancer (dated by TCRdb to the early 2020s). With respect to the entire study: T cell repertoires of fewer than 250 early-stage NSCLC patients were analyzed, with tumors being compared against uninvolved tumor-adjacent lungs. The mean age of the NSCLC patients was under 70 years, with about 130 men and about a hundred women. The cohort comprised some 220 treatment-naïve NSCLC patients with resected, localized lung tumors.

TCR beta CDR3 regions were sequenced from DNA using the immunoSEQ Assay. The study's processing was this. T cell density was computed as TCR beta template counts normalized to usable DNA estimated by amplifying housekeeping genes. Richness was estimated with the preseqR package, extrapolating to 400,000 templates for PBMC samples and 120,000 templates for tissue samples. Clonality was calculated as one minus Pielou's evenness. Tissue-enriched TCRs were identified through differential abundance testing performed on productive amino-acid clonotypes, with a minimum total count of 5 and an alpha of 0.1. The Jaccard Index and the Morisita Overlap Index were used to quantify repertoire overlap between compartments. GLIPH clustered TCR beta CDR3s with public tetramer-defined viral CDR3s; viral motifs required at least three viral sequences plus V-gene enrichment. The source is immuneACCESS, and TCRdb retained only in-frame sequences with V and J called. Part of the clones is not carried over; for the studies checked, unresolved V genes explain less than half of this, and the remainder is unexplained. The V and J calls and the clone size are those of that table, but D and trimming were determined from the DNA. In this sample the table shows about 20,000 clones, around 90% of which occur a single time. 6% to 8.5% of the sample rests with the top ten.

Summary of the overall study and its limitations: Of the top 100 tumor clones, a median of 57 were detected in paired uninvolved adjacent lung; about 26 were also among that lung's top 100. Because multi-region sequencing of the tumors was not done, intratumor heterogeneity could not be ruled out. Uninvolved tumor-adjacent lung showed the highest T cell clonality, higher than tumor, which suggests more focused antigenic responses in the adjacent lung. Higher blood T cell density associated with longer overall survival, while higher adjacent-lung clonality associated with shorter survival. Since the design was exploratory, TCR variables were selected using unadjusted p-values with no false-discovery rate correction.

At diagnosis, tumor, uninvolved tumor-adjacent lung and peripheral blood were collected and then preserved as a mix of FFPE and fresh-frozen material. For TCR repertoire profiling, blood samples were analyzed as peripheral blood mononuclear cells. CDR3 length: 14 amino acids, cysteine to phenylalanine. Solely the CDR3 DNA is kept, with 42 bases framed from the first base. CDR1 and CDR2 are drawn from the germline V gene (reference sequence): LNHDA, SQIVND. V gives up 4 bases and J gives up 1 base, and the segment between their germline ends measures 7 bases. This clone has more than one count but fewer than ten. This receptor's antigen is unknown. Nothing much larger sits one base from this clone, and base qualities are not available.

Here the sequenced sample was peripheral blood, taken before any cancer treatment. The chain joins TRBV19 to TRBJ2-2, with the D gene too uncertain to name. The receptor was derived from a male donor at least 60 years old with stage I squamous cell lung carcinoma. CDR3 sequence: CASSNQWNTGELFF. The DNA reads as follows: TGTGCCAGTAGTAATCAGTGGAACACCGGGGAGCTGTTTTTT.